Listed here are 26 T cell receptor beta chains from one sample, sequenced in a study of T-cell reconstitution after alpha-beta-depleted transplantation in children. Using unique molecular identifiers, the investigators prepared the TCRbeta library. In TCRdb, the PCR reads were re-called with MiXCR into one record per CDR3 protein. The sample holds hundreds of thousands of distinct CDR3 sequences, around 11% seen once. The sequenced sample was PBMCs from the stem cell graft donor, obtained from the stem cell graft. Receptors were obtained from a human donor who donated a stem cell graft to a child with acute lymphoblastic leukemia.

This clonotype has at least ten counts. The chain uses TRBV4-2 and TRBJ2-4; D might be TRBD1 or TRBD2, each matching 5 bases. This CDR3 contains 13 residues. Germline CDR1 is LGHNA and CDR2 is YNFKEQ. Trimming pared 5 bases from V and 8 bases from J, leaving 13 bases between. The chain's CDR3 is CASSSRLGDIQYF. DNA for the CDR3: TGTGCCAGCAGCTCGAGACTGGGGGACATTCAGTACTTC.

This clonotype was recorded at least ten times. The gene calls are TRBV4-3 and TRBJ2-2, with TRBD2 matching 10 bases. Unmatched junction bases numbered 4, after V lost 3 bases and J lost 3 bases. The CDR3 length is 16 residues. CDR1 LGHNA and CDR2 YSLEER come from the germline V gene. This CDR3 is CASSHGLAEYTGELFF. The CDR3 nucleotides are TGCGCCAGCAGCCACGGACTAGCGGAGTACACCGGGGAGCTGTTTTTT.

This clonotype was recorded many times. Written as DNA, the CDR3 is TGCGCCAGCAGCTTGGGTCAGGACCTTCTTTACTACGAGCAGTACTTC. It codes for CASSLGQDLLYYEQYF. The V call is TRBV5-1, the J call TRBJ2-7, with D uncertain. This CDR3 contains 16 residues. Trimming took off 0 bases at V and 3 bases at J, with 16 bases between the two ends. CDR1 and CDR2 (germline): SGHRS, YFSETQ.

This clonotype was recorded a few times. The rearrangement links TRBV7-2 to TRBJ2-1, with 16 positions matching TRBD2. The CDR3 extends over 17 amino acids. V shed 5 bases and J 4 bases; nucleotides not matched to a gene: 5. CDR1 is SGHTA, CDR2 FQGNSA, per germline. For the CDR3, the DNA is TGTGCCAGCAGCGCGGGACTAGCGGGAGGGCGTTACAATGAGCAGTTCTTC. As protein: CASSAGLAGGRYNEQFF.

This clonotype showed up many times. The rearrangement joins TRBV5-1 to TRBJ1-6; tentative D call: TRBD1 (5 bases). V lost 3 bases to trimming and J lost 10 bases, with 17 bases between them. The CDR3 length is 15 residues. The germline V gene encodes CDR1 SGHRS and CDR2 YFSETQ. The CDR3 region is CASSSSGLQESPLHF. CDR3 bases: TGCGCCAGCAGCTCATCGGGACTTCAGGAATCACCCCTCCACTTT.

This CDR3 reads CASSQSGQSYNEQFF. CDR3 DNA sequence: TGTGCCAGCAGCCAATCCGGACAGTCCTACAATGAGCAGTTCTTC. The V and J genes are TRBV3-1 and TRBJ2-1; a weak D match, TRBD1 (6 bases). V shed 2 bases and J shed 1 base, with 9 bases lying between them. CDR1 is LGHDT, CDR2 YNNKEL, per germline (reference sequence). The CDR3 consists of 15 residues.

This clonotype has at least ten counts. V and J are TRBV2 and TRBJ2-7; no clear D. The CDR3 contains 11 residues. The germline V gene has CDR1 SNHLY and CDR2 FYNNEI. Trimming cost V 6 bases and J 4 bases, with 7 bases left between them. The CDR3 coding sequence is TGTGCCAGCAGATTGATATACGAGCAGTACTTC. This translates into CASRLIYEQYF.

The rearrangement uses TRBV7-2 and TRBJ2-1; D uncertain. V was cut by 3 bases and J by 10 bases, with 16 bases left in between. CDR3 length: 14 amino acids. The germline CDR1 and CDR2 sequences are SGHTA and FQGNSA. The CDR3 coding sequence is TGTGCCAGCAGCTTTGGGCCGAAGCCCCAAGAGCAGTTCTTC. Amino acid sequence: CASSFGPKPQEQFF. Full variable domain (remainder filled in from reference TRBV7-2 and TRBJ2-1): GAGVSQSPSNKVTEKGKDVELRCDPISGHTALYWYRQSLGQGLEFLIYFQGNSAPDKSGLPSDRFSAERTGGSVSTLTIQRTQQEDSAVYLCASSFGPKPQEQFFGPGTRLTVL.

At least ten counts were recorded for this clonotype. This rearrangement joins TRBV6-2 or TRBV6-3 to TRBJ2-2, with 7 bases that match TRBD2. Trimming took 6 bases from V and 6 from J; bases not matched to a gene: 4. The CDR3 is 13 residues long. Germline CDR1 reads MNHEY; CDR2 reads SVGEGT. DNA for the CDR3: TGTGCCAGCAGGGCCAGCGGGGCCGGGGAGCTGTTTTTT. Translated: CASRASGAGELFF.

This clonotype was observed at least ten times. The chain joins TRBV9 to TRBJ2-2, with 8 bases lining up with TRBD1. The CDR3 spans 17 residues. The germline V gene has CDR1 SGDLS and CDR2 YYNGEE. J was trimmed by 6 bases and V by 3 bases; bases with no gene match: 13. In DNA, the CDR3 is TGTGCCAGCAGCGCCAGGACAGGGAGAGGTAGCGCCGGGGAGCTGTTTTTT. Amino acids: CASSARTGRGSAGELFF.

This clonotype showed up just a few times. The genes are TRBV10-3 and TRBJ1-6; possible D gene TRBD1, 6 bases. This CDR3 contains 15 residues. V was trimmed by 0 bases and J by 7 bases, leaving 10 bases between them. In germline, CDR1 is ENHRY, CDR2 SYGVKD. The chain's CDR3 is CAISESAGENSPLHF. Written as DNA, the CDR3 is TGTGCCATCAGTGAGTCTGCAGGGGAAAATTCACCCCTCCACTTT.

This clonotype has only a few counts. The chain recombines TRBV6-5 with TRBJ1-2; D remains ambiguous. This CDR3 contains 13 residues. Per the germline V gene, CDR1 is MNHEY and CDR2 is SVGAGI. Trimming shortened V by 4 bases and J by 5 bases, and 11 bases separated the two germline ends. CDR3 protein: CASSFGDKYGYTF. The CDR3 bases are TGTGCCAGCAGTTTCGGGGATAAGTATGGCTACACCTTC.

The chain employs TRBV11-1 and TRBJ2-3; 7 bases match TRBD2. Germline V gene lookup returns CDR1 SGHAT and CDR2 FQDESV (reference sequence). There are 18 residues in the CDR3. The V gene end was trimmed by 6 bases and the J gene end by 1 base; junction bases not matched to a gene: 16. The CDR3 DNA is TGTGCCAGCAGTCACTTGCCCCACCTTAGCGGGCGCACAGATACGCAGTATTTT. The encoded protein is CASSHLPHLSGRTDTQYF.

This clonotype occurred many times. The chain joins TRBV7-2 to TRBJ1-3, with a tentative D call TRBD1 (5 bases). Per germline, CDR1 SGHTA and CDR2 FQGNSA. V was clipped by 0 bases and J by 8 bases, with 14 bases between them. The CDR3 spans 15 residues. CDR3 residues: CASSLAPQAGHTIYF. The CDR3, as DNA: TGTGCCAGCAGCTTAGCCCCCCAGGCGGGGCACACCATATATTTT.

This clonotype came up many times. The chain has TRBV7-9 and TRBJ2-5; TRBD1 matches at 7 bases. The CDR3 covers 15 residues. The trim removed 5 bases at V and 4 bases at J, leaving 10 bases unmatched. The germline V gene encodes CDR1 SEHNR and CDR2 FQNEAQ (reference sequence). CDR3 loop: CASSPDRAQIETQYF. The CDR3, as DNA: TGTGCCAGCAGCCCTGACAGGGCCCAAATAGAGACCCAGTACTTC. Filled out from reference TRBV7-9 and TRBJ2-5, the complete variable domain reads DTGVSQNPRHKITKRGQNVTFRCDPISEHNRLYWYRQTLGQGPEFLTYFQNEAQLEKSRLLSDRFSAERPKGSFSTLEIQRTEQGDSAMYLCASSPDRAQIETQYFGPGTRLLVL.

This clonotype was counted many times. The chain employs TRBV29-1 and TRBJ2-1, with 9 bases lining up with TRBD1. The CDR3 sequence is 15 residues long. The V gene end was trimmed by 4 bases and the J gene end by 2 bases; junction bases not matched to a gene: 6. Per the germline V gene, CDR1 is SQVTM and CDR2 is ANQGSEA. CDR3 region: CSVGVGQGTYNEQFF. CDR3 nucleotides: TGCAGCGTTGGCGTCGGACAGGGGACCTACAATGAGCAGTTCTTC.

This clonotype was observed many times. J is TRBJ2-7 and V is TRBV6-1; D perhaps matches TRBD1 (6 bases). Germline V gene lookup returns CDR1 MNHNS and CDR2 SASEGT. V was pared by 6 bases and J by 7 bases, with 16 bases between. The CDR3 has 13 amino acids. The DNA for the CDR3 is TGTGCCAGCAGCGGGACAATAGGGGAGGAGCAGTACTTC. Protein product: CASSGTIGEEQYF.

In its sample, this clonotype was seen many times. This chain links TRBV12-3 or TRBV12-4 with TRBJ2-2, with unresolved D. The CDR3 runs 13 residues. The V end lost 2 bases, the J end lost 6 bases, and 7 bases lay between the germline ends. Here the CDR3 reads CASSLKTAGELFF. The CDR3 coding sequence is TGTGCCAGCAGTTTAAAAACAGCCGGGGAGCTGTTTTTT.

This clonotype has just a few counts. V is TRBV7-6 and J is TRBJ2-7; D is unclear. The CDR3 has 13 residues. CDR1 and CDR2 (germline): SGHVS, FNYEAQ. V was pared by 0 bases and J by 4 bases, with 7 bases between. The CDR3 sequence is CASSLAVGYEQYF. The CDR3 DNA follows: TGTGCCAGCAGCTTAGCGGTGGGTTACGAGCAGTACTTC.

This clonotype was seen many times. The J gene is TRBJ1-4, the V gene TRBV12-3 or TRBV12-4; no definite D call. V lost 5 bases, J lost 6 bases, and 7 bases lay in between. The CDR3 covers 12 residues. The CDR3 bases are TGTGCCAGCAGTAGGCCTCATGAAAAACTGTTTTTT. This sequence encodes CASSRPHEKLFF.

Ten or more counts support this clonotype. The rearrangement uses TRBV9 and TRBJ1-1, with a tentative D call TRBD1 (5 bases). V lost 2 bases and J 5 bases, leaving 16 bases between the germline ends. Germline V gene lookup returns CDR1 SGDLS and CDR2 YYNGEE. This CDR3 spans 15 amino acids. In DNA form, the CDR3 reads TGTGCCAGCAGCGTGCTAGCTAGGGAGGGGACTGAAGCTTTCTTT. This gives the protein CASSVLAREGTEAFF. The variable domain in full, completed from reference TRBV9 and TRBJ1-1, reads DSGVTQTPKHLITATGQRVTLRCSPRSGDLSVYWYQQSLDQGLQFLIQYYNGEERAKGNILERFSAQQFPDLHSELNLSSLELGDSALYFCASSVLAREGTEAFFGQGTRLTVV.

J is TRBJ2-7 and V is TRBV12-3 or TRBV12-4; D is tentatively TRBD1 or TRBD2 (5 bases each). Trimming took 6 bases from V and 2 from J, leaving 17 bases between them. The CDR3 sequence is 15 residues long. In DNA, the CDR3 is TGTGCCAGCAGCCCTCCGGGGCAGGCCACCTACGAGCAGTACTTC. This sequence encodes CASSPPGQATYEQYF.

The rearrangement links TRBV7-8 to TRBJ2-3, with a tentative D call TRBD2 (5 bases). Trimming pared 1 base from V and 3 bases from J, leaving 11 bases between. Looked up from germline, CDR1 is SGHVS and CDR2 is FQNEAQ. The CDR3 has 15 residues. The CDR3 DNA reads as TGTGCCAGCAGCTTAGATACGGGGAAGACAGATACGCAGTATTTT. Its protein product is CASSLDTGKTDTQYF.

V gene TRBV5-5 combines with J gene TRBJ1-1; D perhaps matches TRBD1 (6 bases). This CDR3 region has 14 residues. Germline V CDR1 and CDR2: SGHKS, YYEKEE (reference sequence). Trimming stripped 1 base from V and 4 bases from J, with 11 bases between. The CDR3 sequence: CASSLRGGVTEAFF. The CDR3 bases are TGTGCCAGCAGCTTGAGAGGGGGTGTCACTGAAGCTTTCTTT.

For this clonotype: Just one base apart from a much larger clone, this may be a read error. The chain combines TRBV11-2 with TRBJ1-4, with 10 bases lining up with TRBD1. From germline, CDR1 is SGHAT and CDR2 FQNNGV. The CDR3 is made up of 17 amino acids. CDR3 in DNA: TGTGCCATCAGCTTAGTTATCCCGGGACAGGGGAATGAAAAACTGTTTTTT. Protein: CAISLVIPGQGNEKLFF.

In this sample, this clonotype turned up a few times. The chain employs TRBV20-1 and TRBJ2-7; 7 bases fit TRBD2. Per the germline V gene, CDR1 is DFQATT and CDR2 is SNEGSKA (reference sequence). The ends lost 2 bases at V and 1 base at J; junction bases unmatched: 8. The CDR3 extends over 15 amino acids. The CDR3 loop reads CSARSPAGLSYEQYF. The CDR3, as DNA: TGCAGTGCTAGAAGTCCAGCGGGACTATCCTACGAGCAGTACTTC.